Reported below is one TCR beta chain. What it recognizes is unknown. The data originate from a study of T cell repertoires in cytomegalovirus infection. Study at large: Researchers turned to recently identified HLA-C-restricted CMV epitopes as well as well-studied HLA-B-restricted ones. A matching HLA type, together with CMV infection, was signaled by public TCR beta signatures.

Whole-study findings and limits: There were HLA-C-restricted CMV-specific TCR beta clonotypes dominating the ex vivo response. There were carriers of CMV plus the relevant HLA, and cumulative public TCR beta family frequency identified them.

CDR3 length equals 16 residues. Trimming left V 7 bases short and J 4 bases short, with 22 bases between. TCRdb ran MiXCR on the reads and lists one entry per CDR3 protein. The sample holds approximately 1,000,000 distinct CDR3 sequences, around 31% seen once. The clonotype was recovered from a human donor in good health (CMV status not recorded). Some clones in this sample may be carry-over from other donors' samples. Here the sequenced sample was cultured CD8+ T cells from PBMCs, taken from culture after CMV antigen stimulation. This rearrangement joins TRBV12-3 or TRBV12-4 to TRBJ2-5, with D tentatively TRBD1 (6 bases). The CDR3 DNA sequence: TGTGCCAGCAAAAAAGGCCCAGGGGCCGCGGTAGAGACCCAGTACTTC. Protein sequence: CASKKGPGAAVETQYF.